The 7 T cell receptor beta chains given below trace back to one sample, sequenced in a study of cytomegalovirus exposure and HLA in healthy donors. Primers included in the PCR were 60 Vbeta and 13 Jbeta primers. Produced via immunoSEQ multiplex PCR; TCRdb's table is partial and in-frame only. The data hold 140,000 or so clones, with roughly 78% observed a single time. Specimen: PBMCs. These receptors originate from a female donor in good health and CMV-seronegative.

This sequence joins TRBV28 and TRBJ2-1, with 10 positions matching TRBD1. The CDR3 spans 17 residues. CDR1 MDHEN and CDR2 SYDVKM come from the germline V gene. After removal of 7 bases from V and 8 bases from J, the junction contained 17 bases not matched to a gene. The CDR3 spells CASNTPGTGANYHEQFF. For the CDR3, the DNA is TGTGCCAGCAACACCCCTGGGACAGGGGCGAATTACCATGAGCAGTTCTTC. The variable domain in full, with the rest retrieved from reference TRBV28 and TRBJ2-1, is DVKVTQSSRYLVKRTGEKVFLECVQDMDHENMFWYRQDPGLGLRLIYFSYDVKMKEKGDIPEGYSVSREKKERFSLILESASTNQTSMYLCASNTPGTGANYHEQFFGPGTRLTVL.

This clone came up a few times. The V and J genes are TRBV28 and TRBJ1-5; the D is unclear. The CDR3 consists of 12 residues. The V gene lost 5 bases and the J gene lost 4 bases, with 6 bases spanning the gap. CDR1 and CDR2 (germline): MDHEN, SYDVKM. The CDR3 nucleotides read TGTGCCAGCAGTCCCAGGAATCAGCCCCAGCATTTT. This codes for CASSPRNQPQHF.

This chain connects TRBV30 to TRBJ1-1, with a weak D call TRBD1 (6 bases). V was pared by 3 bases and J by 4 bases, with 15 bases between. Germline V gene lookup returns CDR1 GTSNPN and CDR2 SVGIG (reference sequence). The CDR3 has 14 amino acids. In DNA, the CDR3 is TGTGCCTGGAGCGCCTTGAGGGGGACCACTGAAGCTTTCTTT. Its protein is CAWSALRGTTEAFF.

The chain recombines TRBV10-3 with TRBJ2-7; 7 positions agree with TRBD1. The V gene's germline CDR1 is ENHRY and CDR2 SYGVKD. The CDR3 runs 14 residues. After removal of 4 bases from V and 1 base from J, the junction contained 4 bases not matched to a gene. CDR3 loop: CAISGGQRSYEQYF. CDR3 sequence (DNA): TGTGCCATCAGTGGGGGACAGCGTTCCTACGAGCAGTACTTC.

J is TRBJ1-2 and V is TRBV4-1; D perhaps matches TRBD1 (6 bases). Germline CDR1 and CDR2: MGHRA and YSYEKL. Trimming removed 4 bases from V and 5 bases from J, with 17 bases in between. This CDR3 is built from 15 residues. CDR3 sequence reads: CASSLRQDRQYGYTF. The CDR3 region has the DNA TGCGCCAGCAGCCTCCGACAGGACCGTCAATATGGCTACACCTTC.

V is TRBV9 and J is TRBJ2-7; 8 nucleotides match TRBD2. The CDR3 runs to 13 residues. From germline, CDR1 is SGDLS and CDR2 YYNGEE. V shed 8 bases, J shed 0 bases, and the junction held 4 bases outside the gene matches. The CDR3 protein is CASGSGSSYEQYF. The CDR3 coding sequence is TGTGCCAGTGGGAGCGGGAGCTCCTACGAGCAGTACTTC.

The V call is TRBV25-1, the J call TRBJ2-3, with 8 bases fitting TRBD1. Germline trimming cut 0 bases from V and 2 bases from J; bases unmatched to any gene: 10. This CDR3 has 18 residues. Per germline, CDR1 MGHDK and CDR2 SYGVNS. The CDR3 loop reads CASSEYSGQVGNTDTQYF. CDR3 DNA: TGTGCCAGCAGTGAATACTCGGGACAGGTCGGCAACACAGATACGCAGTATTTT.